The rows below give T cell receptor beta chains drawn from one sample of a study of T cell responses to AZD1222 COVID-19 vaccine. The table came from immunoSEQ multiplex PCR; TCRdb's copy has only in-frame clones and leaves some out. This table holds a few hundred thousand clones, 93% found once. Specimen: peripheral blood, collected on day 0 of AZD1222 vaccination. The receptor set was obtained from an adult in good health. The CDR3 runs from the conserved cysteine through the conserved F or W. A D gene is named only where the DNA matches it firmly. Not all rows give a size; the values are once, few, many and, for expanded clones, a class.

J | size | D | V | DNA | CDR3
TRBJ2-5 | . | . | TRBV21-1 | TGTGCCATCCCCGAGCTCCCCCCACAAGAGACCCAGTACTTC | CAIPELPPQETQYF
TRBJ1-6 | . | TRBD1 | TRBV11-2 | TGTGCCAGCAGCTTAGATCCGACAGGGGGTGGTAATTCACCCCTCCACTTT | CASSLDPTGGGNSPLHF
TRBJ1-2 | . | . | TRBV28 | TGTGCCAGCAGCCAGAACCTTGGCTACACCTTC | CASSQNLGYTF
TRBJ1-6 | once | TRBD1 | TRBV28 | TGTGCCAGCAGTTCCCCGGGACAGGGGGAGTCACCCCTCCACTTT | CASSSPGQGESPLHF
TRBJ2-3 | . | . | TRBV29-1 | TGCAGCGTTGATGGGGGTAGGCAGTATTTT | CSVDGGRQYF
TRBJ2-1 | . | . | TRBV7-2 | TGTGCCAGCAGCCTGGATTACAATGAGCAGTTCTTC | CASSLDYNEQFF
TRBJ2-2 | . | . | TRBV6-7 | TGTGCCAGCAGTTACCGGGCTCTACCCGGGGAGCTGTTTTTT | CASSYRALPGELFF
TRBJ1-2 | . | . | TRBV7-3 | TGTGCCAGCAGCTTAGGAGGAAACATTAACTATGGCTACACCTTC | CASSLGGNINYGYTF
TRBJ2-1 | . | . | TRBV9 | TGTGCCAGCAGCGTGCAGAGCTCCTACAATGAGCAGTTCTTC | CASSVQSSYNEQFF
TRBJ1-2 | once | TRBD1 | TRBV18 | TGTGCCAGCTCACCGGGACAGGGGTACTATGGCTACACCTTC | CASSPGQGYYGYTF
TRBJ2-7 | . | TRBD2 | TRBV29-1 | TGCAGCGTTGAGACTAGCGGGAGTTCGGGCTCCTACGAGCAGTACTTC | CSVETSGSSGSYEQYF
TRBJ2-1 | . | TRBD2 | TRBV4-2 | TGTGCCAGCAGCCAGTTATTTAGCGGGAGTTTAGGTGAGCAGTTCTTC | CASSQLFSGSLGEQFF
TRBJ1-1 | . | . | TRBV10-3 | TGTGCCATCAGTGATGGCCAAGAGAACACTGAAGCTTTCTTT | CAISDGQENTEAFF
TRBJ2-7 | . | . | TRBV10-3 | TGTGCCATCAGGGGAGGTAACGAGCAGTACTTC | CAIRGGNEQYF
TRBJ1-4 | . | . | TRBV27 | TGTGCCAGCAGTCCCGGGACAAGGGAGGAAAAACTGTTTTTT | CASSPGTREEKLFF
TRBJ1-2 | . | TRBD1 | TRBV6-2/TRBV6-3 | TGTGCCAGCAGTTATAAGTCTGCAGGGGGCTATGGCTACACCTTC | CASSYKSAGGYGYTF
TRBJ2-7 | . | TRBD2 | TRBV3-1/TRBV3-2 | TGTGCCAGCAGCCAAGGGACGGGTAGCGGGGAAGGGGCGCAGTACTTC | CASSQGTGSGEGAQYF
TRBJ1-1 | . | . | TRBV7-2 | TGTGCCAGCAGTACCCGACATCTCACTGAAGCTTTCTTT | CASSTRHLTEAFF
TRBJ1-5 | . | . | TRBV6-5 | TGTGCCAGCAGTCTCGCGGCGGAGAGCAATCAGCCCCAGCATTTT | CASSLAAESNQPQHF
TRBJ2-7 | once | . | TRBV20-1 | TGCAGTGCTAGTTCCCCGGGAGCTACAGGGATCCGGTACGAGCAGTACTTC | CSASSPGATGIRYEQYF
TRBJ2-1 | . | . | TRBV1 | TGCACCAGCAGCCAGGAGGATCCGGGACAGGGGTGCAATGAGCAGTTCTTC | CTSSQEDPGQGCNEQFF
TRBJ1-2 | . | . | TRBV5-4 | TGTGCCAGCATTCCCAGTCCCGGGACTGTCTATGGCTACACCTTC | CASIPSPGTVYGYTF